This is a list of T cell receptor beta chains from one sample in a study of blood T cell repertoires in COVID-19. Method: immunoSEQ multiplex PCR; TCRdb's copy keeps in-frame clones and lacks some. Here the sample spans approximately 190,000 clones, almost 85% being singletons. The sequencing sample was made of peripheral blood. All receptors come from a woman between 65 and 79 years old with active or convalescent COVID-19. CDR3s include the opening cysteine and the closing phenylalanine or tryptophan. The size of a clone is reported for some rows only, either as once, few or many, or as a class for expanded clones.

>TRBJ2-7|.|TRBV19
CASSPASGRSYEQYF
>TRBJ1-2|.|TRBV19
CASSIGTGNYGYTF
>TRBJ2-1|.|TRBV3-1/TRBV3-2
CASSQDRGLAGGRGSYNEQFF
>TRBJ2-5|.|TRBV18
CASSPGAGKETQYF
>TRBJ1-4|.|TRBV19
CASSTPRGPTNEKLFF
>TRBJ1-2|.|TRBV28
CASSLTDYGYTF
>TRBJ1-4|once|TRBV29-1
CSVETPAGSEKLFF
>TRBJ2-7|.|TRBV24-1
CATSASQVTYEQYF
>TRBJ2-7|.|TRBV11-2
CASSLGGYRERVYEQYF
>TRBJ2-5|.|TRBV5-6
CASSRDRGETQYF
>TRBJ2-1|few|TRBV28
CASSSTKTGASGRAGEQFF
>TRBJ1-6|.|TRBV25-1
CASSGQNNSPLHF
>TRBJ1-6|few|TRBV30
CAWGQGANSPLHF
>TRBJ2-7|once|TRBV5-1
CASSLEGVLYEQYF
>TRBJ1-1|.|TRBV5-6
CASSSTYPTYTEAFF
>TRBJ2-3|once|TRBV7-9
CASSVHSAPRTDTQYF
>TRBJ2-3|.|TRBV20-1
CSASNGREPSTDTQYF
>TRBJ2-3|.|TRBV6-1
CASSVQMASGTGLIWDTQYF
>TRBJ2-2|.|TRBV15
CATSTDTGELFF
>TRBJ1-2|.|TRBV3-1/TRBV3-2
CASRPQQGVVGYTF
>TRBJ1-2|.|TRBV28
CASSSTGNYGYTF
>TRBJ2-5|.|TRBV7-9
CASSLGTSLRGETQYF
>TRBJ1-6|few|TRBV27
CASRRDRAPSDSPLHF
>TRBJ2-1|.|TRBV28
CASLRGNEQFF
>TRBJ1-5|few|TRBV7-3
CASSSHEQGRISNQPQHF
>TRBJ2-1|.|TRBV4-1
CASSQDQGRLAGASYNEQFF
>TRBJ2-1|.|TRBV18
CASSPQGKGYDEQFF
>TRBJ2-3|.|TRBV5-1
CASSSQAGSTDTQYF
>TRBJ2-1|.|TRBV7-9
CASIRRGGRAEGEQFF
>TRBJ2-6|.|TRBV9
CASRFSGTSITGANVLTF
>TRBJ2-1|once|TRBV9
CASSVESLAGAVNEQFF
>TRBJ2-7|.|TRBV29-1
CSVTLSDLGGSSYEQYF
>TRBJ2-3|.|TRBV7-2
CASSLEGGKGAGRRF
>TRBJ2-2|.|TRBV4-1
CASRVLADTGELFF
>TRBJ2-3|.|TRBV19
CASSTRTSGRVDTQYF
>TRBJ2-7|.|TRBV7-8
CASSSLQGPYEQYF
>TRBJ2-7|.|TRBV19
CASSMSHHLGGGRTEQYF
>TRBJ1-4|.|TRBV4-1
CASSPVGDLNEKLFF
>TRBJ1-2|.|TRBV12-3/TRBV12-4
CASSLRTGRTF
>TRBJ2-3|few|TRBV7-6
CASSLASSGTSGRAKDTQYF
>TRBJ1-2|.|TRBV15
CATSLIVSNYGYTF
>TRBJ1-4|.|TRBV7-9
CASSLRNEKLFF
>TRBJ2-7|.|TRBV27
CATKSYKGPSSYEQYF
>TRBJ2-7|.|TRBV9
CASSPGPDPTYEQYF
>TRBJ2-5|.|TRBV12-5
CASGFARVQETQYF
>TRBJ2-1|.|TRBV14
CASSPDGTSDYNEQFF
>TRBJ2-1|.|TRBV20-1
CSATKRNEQFF
>TRBJ2-6|.|TRBV19
CASKESPSGANVLTF
>TRBJ2-3|.|TRBV3-1/TRBV3-2
CASSQGLTDTQYF